This TCR beta chain is drawn from a study of CD8 T cells in Susac syndrome. An input of about 0.45 to 1 ug of RNA was subjected to reverse transcription using random hexamers. TCRdb redid the calling of the immunoSEQ multiplex PCR reads with MiXCR, one entry per CDR3 protein. Here the sample spans about 430,000 distinct CDR3 sequences, roughly 85% being singletons. Negative isolation was applied to CD8+ and CD4+ T cells, and FACS enrichment was applied to TEMRA cells. There are 14 residues in the CDR3. CDR1 is SGHKS and CDR2 is YYEKEE in the germline V gene (reference sequence). Trimming stripped 2 bases from V and 7 bases from J, with 13 bases between.

The TCR originated in a human donor with multiple sclerosis. The V and J genes are TRBV5-5 and TRBJ2-1, with a tentative D call TRBD1 (6 bases). The sequencing sample was made of CD8+ T cells from PBMCs. The CDR3 DNA reads as TGTGCCAGCAGCTTCGAACAGGGAACGAATGAGCAGTTCTTC. Encoded protein: CASSFEQGTNEQFF. The full variable domain, with the rest looked up from reference TRBV5-5 and TRBJ2-1, is DAGVTQSPTHLIKTRGQQVTLRCSPISGHKSVSWYQQVLGQGPQFIFQYYEKEERGRGNFPDRFSARQFPNYSSELNVNALLLGDSALYLCASSFEQGTNEQFFGPGTRLTVL.